Listed here are 27 T cell receptor beta chains from one sample, sequenced in a study of PD-1 blockade in classical Hodgkin lymphoma. Method: immunoSEQ multiplex PCR; TCRdb's copy keeps in-frame clones and lacks some. Seen here are approximately 90,000 clones, 75% to 85% observed once, and the top ten hold 15% to 20%. Time point: cycle 4 day 1 (C4D1), after more than 5 weeks of nivolumab. All trial patients relapsed after autologous stem cell transplantation. This material consisted of peripheral blood mononuclear cells (PBMCs), taken before the fourth cycle of nivolumab. The source is a human donor with classical Hodgkin lymphoma.

This chain uses TRBV12-5 with TRBJ2-1; 12 bases match TRBD2. The CDR3 totals 16 residues. J was trimmed by 7 bases and V by 1 base; bases with no gene match: 5. CDR1 and CDR2 from the germline V gene are LGHNT and FRNRAP. CDR3 nucleotides: TGTGCTAGTGGTTTGGGGAGACTAGCGGGAGTAAATGAGCAGTTCTTC. Translation gives CASGLGRLAGVNEQFF.

The chain links TRBV5-4 to TRBJ1-1, with no clear D. Trimming stripped 2 bases from V and 7 bases from J, with 18 bases between. Germline CDR1 reads SGHNT; CDR2 reads YYREEE (reference sequence). CDR3 length: 15 amino acids. The CDR3 loop reads CASSFKTTLESEAFF. Here the CDR3 DNA reads TGTGCCAGCAGCTTTAAAACAACTCTTGAAAGTGAAGCTTTCTTT.

The genes are TRBV19 and TRBJ2-1; D remains unclear. The V end was cut by 5 bases, the J end by 6 bases, with 14 bases between. The CDR3 has 14 amino acids. Germline CDR1 reads LNHDA; CDR2 reads SQIVND (reference sequence). The CDR3 loop is CASSWAGAFNEQFF. In DNA form, the CDR3 reads TGTGCCAGTAGTTGGGCAGGCGCCTTCAATGAGCAGTTCTTC.

Only a few counts were recorded for this clone. The chain couples TRBV27 to TRBJ2-3, with TRBD1 matching over 7 bases. This CDR3 spans 14 amino acids. Germline V CDR1 and CDR2: MNHEY, SMNVEV (reference sequence). V gave up 5 bases and J gave up 3 bases; unmatched junction bases: 5. The CDR3 reads CASSARGKTDTQYF. CDR3 DNA: TGTGCCAGCAGTGCCAGGGGGAAAACAGATACGCAGTATTTT.

This clone appeared once. The V and J genes are TRBV28 and TRBJ2-5; perhaps TRBD2 as D (5 bases). The length of the CDR3 is 13 residues. Germline-derived CDR1 and CDR2 are MDHEN and SYDVKM. V was cut by 6 bases and J by 4 bases, with 12 bases left in between. The CDR3 protein is CASSPPGGETQYF. The CDR3 region has the DNA TGTGCCAGCAGCCCCCCAGGAGGAGAGACCCAGTACTTC.

CDR3 coding DNA: TGTGCCAGCAGCTTATCGGGGGCCTACGAGCAGTACTTC. Amino acids: CASSLSGAYEQYF. The chain combines TRBV11-1 with TRBJ2-7; tentative D call: TRBD2 (6 bases). V was clipped by 2 bases and J by 2 bases, with 7 bases between them. Germline V lookup: CDR1 SGHAT, CDR2 FQDESV (reference sequence). CDR3 length: 13 amino acids. Combining the CDR3 with reference TRBV11-1 and TRBJ2-7 gives the whole variable domain EAEVAQSPRYKITEKSQAVAFWCDPISGHATLYWYRQILGQGPELLVQFQDESVVDDSQLPKDRFSAERLKGVDSTLKIQPAELGDSAMYLCASSLSGAYEQYFGPGTRLTVT.

The chain combines TRBV11-2 with TRBJ2-5, with 8 bases matching TRBD2. V shed 5 bases, J shed 4 bases, and the junction held 0 bases outside the gene matches. There are 12 residues in the CDR3. Looked up from germline, CDR1 is SGHAT and CDR2 is FQNNGV. The CDR3 DNA is TGTGCCAGCAGCCGGGGGGGAGAGACCCAGTACTTC. Translation gives CASSRGGETQYF.

The chain carries TRBV2 and TRBJ2-7; D is undetermined. V dropped 1 base and J dropped 7 bases, with 11 bases sitting between them. The CDR3 loop spans 13 amino acids. CDR1 SNHLY and CDR2 FYNNEI come from the germline V gene. In DNA form, the CDR3 reads TGTGCCAGCAGTGAAGGTCCCCTCAGAGAGCAGTACTTC. It codes for CASSEGPLREQYF.

J is TRBJ1-4 and V is TRBV7-9, with no clear D. This CDR3 is 13 amino acids long. V was pared by 6 bases and J by 5 bases, with 10 bases between. CDR1 and CDR2 (germline): SEHNR, FQNEAQ (reference sequence). The CDR3 DNA is TGTGCCAGCAGTAGAGGGTCCAATGAAAAACTGTTTTTT. It translates to CASSRGSNEKLFF.

This chain links TRBV30 with TRBJ1-4; 8 positions match TRBD1. V shed 5 bases, J shed 4 bases, and the junction held 3 bases outside the gene matches. The CDR3 totals 13 residues. Looked up from germline, CDR1 is GTSNPN and CDR2 is SVGIG (reference sequence). CDR3 in amino acids: CAWGGQGNEKLFF. The DNA for the CDR3 is TGTGCCTGGGGCGGACAGGGTAATGAAAAACTGTTTTTT.

The chain combines TRBV4-3 with TRBJ1-1; D perhaps matches TRBD1 (5 bases). V dropped 1 base and J dropped 6 bases, with 12 bases sitting between them. Germline V gene sequence: CDR1 LGHNA, CDR2 YSLEER. The CDR3 sequence is 14 residues long. Written as DNA, the CDR3 is TGCGCCAGCAGCCAAGTCGGGACGGTATCTGAAGCTTTCTTT. The encoded protein is CASSQVGTVSEAFF.

This rearrangement joins TRBV7-2 to TRBJ2-7; 10 nucleotides agree with TRBD2. The CDR3 extends over 17 amino acids. V lost 1 base, J lost 3 bases, and 9 bases stayed unmatched. CDR1 is SGHTA, CDR2 FQGNSA, per germline. In DNA form, the CDR3 reads TGTGCCAGCAGCTTAGTCGGTTCAGCGGGAGGGTTCTACGAGCAGTACTTC. Protein product: CASSLVGSAGGFYEQYF.

V gene TRBV7-7 combines with J gene TRBJ2-5; D not resolved. CDR3 length equals 13 residues. Per germline, CDR1 SSHAT and CDR2 FNYEAQ (reference sequence). The V and J ends lost 2 bases and 5 bases respectively, with 9 bases between them. The CDR3: CASSLRLGETQYF. Written as DNA, the CDR3 is TGTGCCAGCAGCTTAAGGCTCGGGGAGACCCAGTACTTC.

The rearrangement uses TRBV29-1 and TRBJ2-6; possibly TRBD1 or TRBD2 for D (5 bases each). Trimming left V 6 bases short and J 1 base short, with 13 bases between. The germline V gene encodes CDR1 SQVTM and CDR2 ANQGSEA. This CDR3 comprises 15 residues. DNA of the CDR3: TGCAGCGTGCCGGGACCGCATTCTGGGGCCAACGTCCTGACTTTC. Translated: CSVPGPHSGANVLTF.

The V call is TRBV4-2, the J call TRBJ2-7; 11 positions match TRBD1. The V gene's germline CDR1 is LGHNA and CDR2 YNFKEQ. The V gene end was trimmed by 0 bases and the J gene end by 4 bases; junction bases not matched to a gene: 11. The CDR3 loop spans 18 amino acids. The DNA for the CDR3 is TGTGCCAGCAGCCAAGAAAAAGGGACAGGGGGAAGAAGGTACGAGCAGTACTTC. This codes for CASSQEKGTGGRRYEQYF.

The genes are TRBV7-9 and TRBJ2-1, with TRBD1 identical over 7 bases. Germline CDR1 and CDR2: SEHNR and FQNEAQ (reference sequence). This CDR3 comprises 17 residues. Trimming cost V 1 base and J 4 bases; bases outside gene matches: 10. The CDR3 DNA reads TGTGCCAGCAGCTTAGGGCAGGGGGTAGCTTCATACAATGAGCAGTTCTTC. This encodes CASSLGQGVASYNEQFF.

This chain joins TRBV6-4 and TRBJ1-1; D not resolved. This CDR3 is built from 14 residues. Germline assignment: CDR1 MRHNA and CDR2 SNTAGT. The V end lost 4 bases, the J end lost 1 base, and 10 bases lay between the germline ends. Here the CDR3 DNA reads TGTGCCAGCAGTGTCTCTTCAGCGAACACTGAAGCTTTCTTT. Translated: CASSVSSANTEAFF.

CDR3 DNA: TGCGCCAGCAGCTTCGGACAGGGTGGAGAGACCCAGTACTTC. It is translated as CASSFGQGGETQYF. This chain connects TRBV5-1 to TRBJ2-5; 8 bases are shared with TRBD1. The trim removed 2 bases at V and 4 bases at J, leaving 4 bases unmatched. The length of the CDR3 is 14 residues. Germline V gene sequence: CDR1 SGHRS, CDR2 YFSETQ.

V and J are TRBV28 and TRBJ2-1, with TRBD2 as a possible D gene (7 bases). Deletions cut 7 bases from V and 8 bases from J, with 15 bases between. CDR1 is MDHEN, CDR2 SYDVKM, per germline. CDR3 length: 13 amino acids. CDR3 in DNA: TGTGCCAGCATCGGAGGGGGGAGGGATGAGCAGTTCTTC. This codes for CASIGGGRDEQFF.

The chain employs TRBV18 and TRBJ2-2; D uncertain. Trimming left V 0 bases short and J 8 bases short, with 10 bases between. Germline CDR1 reads KGHSH; CDR2 reads LQKENI. The CDR3 is 14 residues long. CDR3 DNA sequence: TGTGCCAGCTCACCACCGAGTCTATTGGGGGAGCTGTTTTTT. This sequence encodes CASSPPSLLGELFF.

The chain combines TRBV5-4 with TRBJ1-1; D uncertain. The V gene lost 0 bases and the J gene lost 1 base, with 13 bases spanning the gap. Germline V CDR1 and CDR2: SGHNT, YYREEE (reference sequence). CDR3 size: 16 residues. The CDR3: CASSLARAQTNTEAFF. The CDR3 DNA reads TGTGCCAGCAGCTTGGCGCGGGCTCAGACGAACACTGAAGCTTTCTTT.

CDR3 DNA: TGTGCCAGCAGCTTTGGCGCGGCGGGGGACACTGAAGCTTTCTTT. It is translated as CASSFGAAGDTEAFF. The chain combines TRBV7-9 with TRBJ1-1; the D gene is possibly TRBD1 (5 bases). Trimming left V 3 bases short and J 3 bases short, with 14 bases between. Germline CDR1 and CDR2: SEHNR and FQNEAQ (reference sequence). The CDR3 contains 15 residues.

V is TRBV2 and J is TRBJ2-7; 9 bases fit TRBD2. The length of the CDR3 is 16 residues. With 6 bases clipped from V and 2 bases from J, the junction kept 11 bases outside the gene matches. Germline V gene lookup returns CDR1 SNHLY and CDR2 FYNNEI. The CDR3 is CASRDTSGRFTYEQYF. The CDR3 DNA sequence: TGTGCCAGCAGGGACACCAGCGGGAGGTTTACCTACGAGCAGTACTTC.

V usage is TRBV28 and J usage is TRBJ1-2, with D possibly TRBD1 on 6 matching bases. CDR3 size: 15 residues. V was shortened by 5 bases and J by 8 bases, with 21 bases between the two germline ends. Germline V lookup: CDR1 MDHEN, CDR2 SYDVKM. As DNA, the CDR3 is TGTGCCAGCAGTCTCCCCTCACTACAGGGTGGCGGCTACACCTTC. Translation: CASSLPSLQGGGYTF.

V is TRBV7-3 and J is TRBJ1-1; unclear D gene. Germline loops: CDR1 SGHTA, CDR2 FQGTGA. This CDR3 is 14 amino acids long. V was cut by 1 base and J by 0 bases, with 6 bases left in between. DNA of the CDR3: TGTGCCAGCAGCTTAAACAGCATGAACACTGAAGCTTTCTTT. Amino acids: CASSLNSMNTEAFF.

The chain recombines TRBV9 with TRBJ1-1, with D unresolved. Per the germline V gene, CDR1 is SGDLS and CDR2 is YYNGEE. The V and J ends lost 0 bases and 4 bases respectively, with 10 bases between them. This CDR3 has 14 amino acids. The CDR3 nucleotides are TGTGCCAGCAGCGTAGAGGTGCGTGGCACTGAAGCTTTCTTT. Translating it yields CASSVEVRGTEAFF.

V gene TRBV5-4 combines with J gene TRBJ2-1; D tentatively reads TRBD1 or TRBD2 (5 bases each). Germline lookup yields CDR1 SGHNT and CDR2 YYREEE (reference sequence). Trimming took off 4 bases at V and 5 bases at J, with 16 bases between the two ends. This CDR3 is 15 amino acids long. Here the CDR3 DNA reads TGTGCCAGCAGCCTGCTGCCGGGACGGAACAATGAGCAGTTCTTC. Its protein is CASSLLPGRNNEQFF. Full variable domain (missing parts from reference TRBV5-4 and TRBJ2-1): ETGVTQSPTHLIKTRGQQVTLRCSSQSGHNTVSWYQQALGQGPQFIFQYYREEENGRGNFPPRFSGLQFPNYSSELNVNALELDDSALYLCASSLLPGRNNEQFFGPGTRLTVL.